A selection of T cell receptor beta chains follows, all from one sample in a study of identical twins. TCRdb redid the calling of the 5' RACE reads with MiXCR, one entry per CDR3 protein. Of just over 500,000 distinct CDR3 sequences in the sample, approximately 22% were seen once. These data were also filed under a second study, of T cells expressing NK-cell markers.

The specimen was CD4+ T cells sorted from blood. All receptors come from a woman younger than 35 in good health. The CDR3 runs from the conserved cysteine through the conserved F or W. A D gene is named only where the DNA matches it firmly. The listing skips clone size in some rows; elsewhere it reads once, few, many or a size class.

clone_size: NA
d_call: NA
j_call: TRBJ1-6
v_call: TRBV18
cdr3_nt: TGTGCCAGCTCACCCTCAGGTTCAGATTCACCCCTCCACTTT
cdr3_aa: CASSPSGSDSPLHF

clone_size: few
d_call: TRBD2
j_call: TRBJ2-1
v_call: TRBV20-1
cdr3_nt: TGCAGTGCTGGACTAGCGGGAGTCAACTACAATGAGCAGTTCTTC
cdr3_aa: CSAGLAGVNYNEQFF

clone_size: NA
d_call: TRBD2
j_call: TRBJ2-7
v_call: TRBV5-5
cdr3_nt: TGTGCCAGCAGCAGAAGAGGAAGCGGGGCCTCCTACGAGCAGTACTTC
cdr3_aa: CASSRRGSGASYEQYF

clone_size: NA
d_call: TRBD2
j_call: TRBJ2-1
v_call: TRBV9
cdr3_nt: TGTGCCAGCAGCCCCAGGGAGGGACTTCCCTACAATGAGCAGTTCTTC
cdr3_aa: CASSPREGLPYNEQFF

clone_size: NA
d_call: NA
j_call: TRBJ2-6
v_call: TRBV6-1
cdr3_nt: TGTGCCAGCCTCGTGGGTAATGGGGCCAACGTCCTGACTTTC
cdr3_aa: CASLVGNGANVLTF

clone_size: NA
d_call: NA
j_call: TRBJ1-1
v_call: TRBV20-1
cdr3_nt: TGCAGTGCTAGATTACAACAGGGAGGTTTCACTGAAGCTTTCTTT
cdr3_aa: CSARLQQGGFTEAFF

clone_size: NA
d_call: NA
j_call: TRBJ2-1
v_call: TRBV5-6
cdr3_nt: TGTGCCAGCAGCTTGGGACGGCCGACCTACCGCAAGGAGCAGTTCTTC
cdr3_aa: CASSLGRPTYRKEQFF

clone_size: many
d_call: NA
j_call: TRBJ1-1
v_call: TRBV29-1
cdr3_nt: TGCAGCGTTTCGGGGGCGAGAACTGAAGCTTTCTTT
cdr3_aa: CSVSGARTEAFF

clone_size: NA
d_call: NA
j_call: TRBJ2-3
v_call: TRBV12-3/TRBV12-4
cdr3_nt: TGTGCCAGCCATCTCGGAGATACGCAGTATTTT
cdr3_aa: CASHLGDTQYF

clone_size: NA
d_call: NA
j_call: TRBJ1-6
v_call: TRBV3-1
cdr3_nt: TGTGCCAGCAGCCAAGATAAGGGTCAGGGAACGTCCTATAATTCACCCCTCCACTTT
cdr3_aa: CASSQDKGQGTSYNSPLHF

clone_size: NA
d_call: TRBD1
j_call: TRBJ2-7
v_call: TRBV7-9
cdr3_nt: TGTGCCAGCACCAAGACAGGGGGCCGCTACGAGCAGTACTTC
cdr3_aa: CASTKTGGRYEQYF

clone_size: few
d_call: NA
j_call: TRBJ1-5
v_call: TRBV6-5
cdr3_nt: TGTGCCAGCAGTTACTCGACAGTGAGTCAGCCCCAGCATTTT
cdr3_aa: CASSYSTVSQPQHF

clone_size: NA
d_call: NA
j_call: TRBJ2-5
v_call: TRBV7-9
cdr3_nt: TGTGCCAGCAGCTTAGCGGAAGAGACCCAGTACTTC
cdr3_aa: CASSLAEETQYF

clone_size: many
d_call: TRBD1
j_call: TRBJ2-1
v_call: TRBV10-3
cdr3_nt: TGTGCCATCAGTGGACTCGGACAGGGGAATGAGCAGTTCTTC
cdr3_aa: CAISGLGQGNEQFF

clone_size: NA
d_call: TRBD2
j_call: TRBJ2-3
v_call: TRBV20-1
cdr3_nt: TGCAGTGCAAGCGGGAGAGCCACAGATACGCAGTATTTT
cdr3_aa: CSASGRATDTQYF

clone_size: NA
d_call: TRBD1
j_call: TRBJ1-2
v_call: TRBV5-8
cdr3_nt: TGTGCCAGCAGCTCGAGAATACAGGGGGCGCAGGAGCATGGCTACACCTTC
cdr3_aa: CASSSRIQGAQEHGYTF

clone_size: few
d_call: NA
j_call: TRBJ1-4
v_call: TRBV15
cdr3_nt: TGTGCCACCAGCAGAGAACGGCTGGGGCTGGGAGAAAAACTGTTTTTT
cdr3_aa: CATSRERLGLGEKLFF

clone_size: NA
d_call: NA
j_call: TRBJ2-7
v_call: TRBV12-3/TRBV12-4
cdr3_nt: TGTGCCAGCAGTTTTCGACAGCCCGGCTACGAGCAGTACTTC
cdr3_aa: CASSFRQPGYEQYF

clone_size: few
d_call: NA
j_call: TRBJ2-6
v_call: TRBV27
cdr3_nt: TGTGCCAGCAGTTTACGGCCCGGCGGCTCTGGGGCCAACGTCCTGACTTTC
cdr3_aa: CASSLRPGGSGANVLTF

clone_size: few
d_call: NA
j_call: TRBJ2-7
v_call: TRBV21-1
cdr3_nt: TGTGCCAGCAGCAAAGAGGGGACTCAAGGCGACGAGCAGTACTTC
cdr3_aa: CASSKEGTQGDEQYF

clone_size: NA
d_call: NA
j_call: TRBJ2-7
v_call: TRBV23-1
cdr3_nt: TGCGCCACGGCTTCAGGGGATGACTACGAGCAGTACTTC
cdr3_aa: CATASGDDYEQYF

clone_size: NA
d_call: TRBD1
j_call: TRBJ2-5
v_call: TRBV10-3
cdr3_nt: TGTGCCATCAGTGCCTCAGGGGGAGAGACCCAGTACTTC
cdr3_aa: CAISASGGETQYF

clone_size: many
d_call: NA
j_call: TRBJ1-2
v_call: TRBV12-3/TRBV12-4
cdr3_nt: TGTGCCAGCAGTACCAGACGGGCGATTAACTATGGCTACACCTTC
cdr3_aa: CASSTRRAINYGYTF

clone_size: NA
d_call: NA
j_call: TRBJ2-2
v_call: TRBV6-1
cdr3_nt: TGTGCCAGCAGTGCGGGACCCTACACCGGGGAGCTGTTTTTT
cdr3_aa: CASSAGPYTGELFF

clone_size: NA
d_call: TRBD2
j_call: TRBJ2-3
v_call: TRBV29-1
cdr3_nt: TGCAGCGCTAGAGGCGGGACTACCCTTCGGGATACGCAGTATTTT
cdr3_aa: CSARGGTTLRDTQYF

clone_size: NA
d_call: NA
j_call: TRBJ1-2
v_call: TRBV18
cdr3_nt: TGTGCCAGCTCACTTGCCGGGACACCCAACTATGGCTACACCTTC
cdr3_aa: CASSLAGTPNYGYTF

clone_size: NA
d_call: TRBD2
j_call: TRBJ2-5
v_call: TRBV18
cdr3_nt: TGTGCCAGCTTTCCCCCGGGAGCGGGGGCTCGGGAGACCCAGTACTTC
cdr3_aa: CASFPPGAGARETQYF

clone_size: few
d_call: NA
j_call: TRBJ2-5
v_call: TRBV20-1
cdr3_nt: TGCAGTGCTGGAGGAGGCGTGGAGACCCAGTACTTC
cdr3_aa: CSAGGGVETQYF

clone_size: few
d_call: TRBD2
j_call: TRBJ2-7
v_call: TRBV5-1
cdr3_nt: TGCGCCAGCAGCCCGGGGAGACTAGCGGGAATCAACGAGCAGTACTTC
cdr3_aa: CASSPGRLAGINEQYF

clone_size: NA
d_call: NA
j_call: TRBJ2-1
v_call: TRBV12-3/TRBV12-4
cdr3_nt: TGTGCCAGCTCCTCCGCCAGGGTCATGGGCTACAATGAGCAGTTCTTC
cdr3_aa: CASSSARVMGYNEQFF

clone_size: few
d_call: NA
j_call: TRBJ2-1
v_call: TRBV11-2
cdr3_nt: TGTGCCAGCAGCCTACAGCTGAGCTCCTACAATGAGCAGTTCTTC
cdr3_aa: CASSLQLSSYNEQFF

clone_size: few
d_call: TRBD2
j_call: TRBJ2-5
v_call: TRBV7-2
cdr3_nt: TGTGCCAGCAGCTTCGGCGGGAGCCCACAAGAGACCCAGTACTTC
cdr3_aa: CASSFGGSPQETQYF

clone_size: NA
d_call: NA
j_call: TRBJ2-3
v_call: TRBV1
cdr3_nt: TGCACCAGCATCTCGACTAGCCGCACAGATACGCAGTATTTT
cdr3_aa: CTSISTSRTDTQYF

clone_size: NA
d_call: NA
j_call: TRBJ2-7
v_call: TRBV18
cdr3_nt: TGTGCCAGCTCACCACCGGGGGTTGGGGCTCGGAGCGAGCAGTACTTC
cdr3_aa: CASSPPGVGARSEQYF

clone_size: NA
d_call: NA
j_call: TRBJ1-1
v_call: TRBV20-1
cdr3_nt: TGCAGTGCTAGAGCGGGAGGTGGGAACACTGAAGCTTTCTTT
cdr3_aa: CSARAGGGNTEAFF

clone_size: NA
d_call: NA
j_call: TRBJ2-7
v_call: TRBV6-2/TRBV6-3
cdr3_nt: TGTGCCAGCAGGGGGTGGGACTCCTCCACCTACGAGCAGTACTTC
cdr3_aa: CASRGWDSSTYEQYF

clone_size: few
d_call: NA
j_call: TRBJ1-1
v_call: TRBV6-1
cdr3_nt: TGTGCCAGCATGCTCTCCAGCACTGAAGCTTTCTTT
cdr3_aa: CASMLSSTEAFF

clone_size: NA
d_call: TRBD1
j_call: TRBJ2-7
v_call: TRBV20-1
cdr3_nt: TGCAGTGCTAAGGACAGGGGTGGATACGAGCAGTACTTC
cdr3_aa: CSAKDRGGYEQYF

clone_size: NA
d_call: NA
j_call: TRBJ2-7
v_call: TRBV11-2
cdr3_nt: TGTGCCAGCAGCCCAAGCGGGTCTGCCGAGCAGTACTTC
cdr3_aa: CASSPSGSAEQYF

clone_size: NA
d_call: NA
j_call: TRBJ2-7
v_call: TRBV13
cdr3_nt: TGTGCCAGCAGCGTCTATACAGGGCTTGGAAGCTACGAGCAGTACTTC
cdr3_aa: CASSVYTGLGSYEQYF

clone_size: NA
d_call: NA
j_call: TRBJ1-1
v_call: TRBV5-1
cdr3_nt: TGCGCCAGCAGCTTCACAGGGACGAACACTGAAGCTTTCTTT
cdr3_aa: CASSFTGTNTEAFF

clone_size: few
d_call: NA
j_call: TRBJ1-2
v_call: TRBV6-5
cdr3_nt: TGTGCCAGCAGTTACTCGAGAGGCAGGGCTGTCGGTGGCTACACCTTC
cdr3_aa: CASSYSRGRAVGGYTF

clone_size: NA
d_call: TRBD1
j_call: TRBJ2-1
v_call: TRBV2
cdr3_nt: TGTGCCAGCGACCGGGACAGCGTCAATGAGCAGTTCTTC
cdr3_aa: CASDRDSVNEQFF

clone_size: few
d_call: NA
j_call: TRBJ2-7
v_call: TRBV30
cdr3_nt: TGTGCCTGGAGGGGCGTCGACGAGCAGTACTTC
cdr3_aa: CAWRGVDEQYF

clone_size: few
d_call: NA
j_call: TRBJ1-1
v_call: TRBV15
cdr3_nt: TGTGCCACCAGCAGGGGGGGGGCGACTGAAGCTTTCTTT
cdr3_aa: CATSRGGATEAFF

clone_size: NA
d_call: NA
j_call: TRBJ2-5
v_call: TRBV21-1
cdr3_nt: TGTGCCAGCAGCAAAGGACAGGGGGAAGAGACCCAGTACTTC
cdr3_aa: CASSKGQGEETQYF

clone_size: NA
d_call: NA
j_call: TRBJ1-3
v_call: TRBV13
cdr3_nt: TGTGCCAGCAGCTTAGCCTTCGGACAGCCTGGAAACACCATATATTTT
cdr3_aa: CASSLAFGQPGNTIYF

clone_size: NA
d_call: TRBD1
j_call: TRBJ2-3
v_call: TRBV6-1
cdr3_nt: TGTGCCAGCCGTCCGGGACAGCGTCCTAGCACAGATACGCAGTATTTT
cdr3_aa: CASRPGQRPSTDTQYF

clone_size: NA
d_call: NA
j_call: TRBJ2-7
v_call: TRBV28
cdr3_nt: TGTGCCAGCAGTTTGGTCGGGGCCAGTTTAGACGAGCAGTACTTC
cdr3_aa: CASSLVGASLDEQYF

clone_size: NA
d_call: NA
j_call: TRBJ2-3
v_call: TRBV4-2
cdr3_nt: TGTGCCAGCAAGGAGGTGGGAACAGATACGCAGTATTTT
cdr3_aa: CASKEVGTDTQYF

clone_size: few
d_call: NA
j_call: TRBJ2-1
v_call: TRBV20-1
cdr3_nt: TGCAGTGCCCCGGGGAGCCTAGGGGCGGAGAGGCAGTTCTTC
cdr3_aa: CSAPGSLGAERQFF